This T cell receptor (beta chain) originates from a study of blood T cell repertoires in COVID-19. Overall study context: T cells, B-cell-depleted T cells, or PBMCs supplied cDNA or gDNA.

Using immunoSEQ multiplex PCR, the repertoire was profiled, and TCRdb retains in-frame clones only, with some absent. The profile shows some 78,000 clones, about 91% of them singletons. The CDR3 sequence is 15 residues long. V shed 0 bases and J shed 2 bases, with 11 bases lying between them. CDR1 SNHLY and CDR2 FYNNEI come from the germline V gene. The sequence derives from a man between 65 and 85 years old with active or convalescent COVID-19. The chain links TRBV2 to TRBJ2-7, with a weak D call TRBD2 (6 bases). Sequencing was performed on peripheral blood. The CDR3 nucleotides read TGTGCCAGCAGTGAAGCGGGAGGCATTACCTACGAGCAGTACTTC. Translation: CASSEAGGITYEQYF. The entire variable domain, with the rest obtained from reference TRBV2 and TRBJ2-7, is as follows: EPEVTQTPSHQVTQMGQEVILRCVPISNHLYFYWYRQILGQKVEFLVSFYNNEISEKSEIFDDQFSVERPDGSNFTLKIRSTKLEDSAMYFCASSEAGGITYEQYFGPGTRLTVT.